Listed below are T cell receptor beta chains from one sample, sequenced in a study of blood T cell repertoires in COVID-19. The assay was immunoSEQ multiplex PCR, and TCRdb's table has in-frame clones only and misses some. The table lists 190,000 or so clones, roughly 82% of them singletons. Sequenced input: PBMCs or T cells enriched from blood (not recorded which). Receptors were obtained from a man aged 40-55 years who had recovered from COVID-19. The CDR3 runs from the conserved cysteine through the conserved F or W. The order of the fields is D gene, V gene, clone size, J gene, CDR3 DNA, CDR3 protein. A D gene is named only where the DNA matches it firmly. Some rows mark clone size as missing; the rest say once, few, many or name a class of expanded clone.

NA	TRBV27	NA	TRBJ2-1	TGTGCCAGCAGTTTACTAGGTGCAGGGTCCTACAATGAGCAGTTCTTC	CASSLLGAGSYNEQFF
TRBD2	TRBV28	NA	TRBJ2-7	TGTGCCAGCAGTTTATTGGTAGCGGGAGGTTCCTACGAGCAGTACTTC	CASSLLVAGGSYEQYF
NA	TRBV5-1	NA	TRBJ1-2	TGCGCCAGCAGCTTGGGGACTACTAACCATGGCTACACCTTC	CASSLGTTNHGYTF
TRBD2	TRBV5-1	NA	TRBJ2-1	TGCGCCAGCAGCCGGACCGTACTAGCGGGAGCTGACAATGAGCAGTTCTTC	CASSRTVLAGADNEQFF
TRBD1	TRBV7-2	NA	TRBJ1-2	TGTGCCAGCAGCTTGCTCCGCGGGGCAGGGGGTTATGGCTACACCTTC	CASSLLRGAGGYGYTF
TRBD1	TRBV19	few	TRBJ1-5	TGTGCCAGTAGTCTGAGCGGACAGGGGAATCAGCCCCAGCATTTT	CASSLSGQGNQPQHF
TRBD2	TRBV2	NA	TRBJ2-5	TGTGCCAGCAGTGGGCTGTTAGCGGGAGATGCGGAGACCCAGTACTTC	CASSGLLAGDAETQYF
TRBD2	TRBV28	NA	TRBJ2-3	TGTGCCAGCCGAGGAGGGACTAGCGGGAGGTCAAGGGGGGATTATTTT	CASRGGTSGRSRGDYF
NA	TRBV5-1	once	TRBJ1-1	TGCGCCAGCAGCTTGGAGAGTGCGGGGAACACTGAAGCTTTCTTT	CASSLESAGNTEAFF
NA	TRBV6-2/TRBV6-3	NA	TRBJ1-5	TGTGCCAGCAGTTACATCCCAGGGTCGCCCCAGCATTTT	CASSYIPGSPQHF
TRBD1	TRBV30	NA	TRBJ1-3	TGTGCCTGGAGTTCAGGGGGCTCTGGAAACACCATATATTTT	CAWSSGGSGNTIYF
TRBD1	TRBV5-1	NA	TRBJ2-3	TGCGCCAGCAGCTTTCCCGGCGGGACAGGGGATACAGATACGCAGTATTTT	CASSFPGGTGDTDTQYF
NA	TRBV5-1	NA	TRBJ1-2	TGCGCCAGCAGCCCCACGACTGAAGCTGCTAACTATGGCTACACCTTC	CASSPTTEAANYGYTF
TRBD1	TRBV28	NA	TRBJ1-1	TGTGCCAGCAGTTCCCCAGGGGGCCTGAACACTGAAGCTTTCTTT	CASSSPGGLNTEAFF
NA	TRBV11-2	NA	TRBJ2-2	TGTGCCAGCAGTGGATTCCGGGTTCTCGGCGGGGAGCTGTTTTTT	CASSGFRVLGGELFF
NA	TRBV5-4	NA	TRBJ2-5	TGTGCCAGCAGCCCGGGCATCAGGGATTCGGGTCTCCTAGAGACCCAGTACTTC	CASSPGIRDSGLLETQYF
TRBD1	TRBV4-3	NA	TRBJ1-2	TGCGCCAGCAGCCAGGGGCACCCTCCTGGCCCAGGGGGCTATGGCTACACCTTC	CASSQGHPPGPGGYGYTF
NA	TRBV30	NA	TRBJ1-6	TGTGCCTGGAGTGCAGGGGCTAATTCACCCCTCCACTTT	CAWSAGANSPLHF
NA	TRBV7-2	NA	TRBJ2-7	TGTGCCAGCAGCCGGGCCCTGCCGGGGGAGCAGTACTTC	CASSRALPGEQYF
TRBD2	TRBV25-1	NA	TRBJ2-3	TGTGCCAGCAGTGAATTTGGGGAGACTAGCGGGAGAGGAGATACGCAGTATTTT	CASSEFGETSGRGDTQYF
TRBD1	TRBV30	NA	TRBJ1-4	TGTGCCTGGAGTGGGCCCGGGACAGGGCTTAATGAAAAACTGTTTTTT	CAWSGPGTGLNEKLFF
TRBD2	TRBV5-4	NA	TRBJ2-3	TGTGCCAGCACAGGACTAGCGGGAAAGAATACGCAGTATTTT	CASTGLAGKNTQYF
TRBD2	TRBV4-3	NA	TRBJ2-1	TGCGCCAGCAGCCACACCGGGACTAGTGCTGAGCAGTTCTTC	CASSHTGTSAEQFF
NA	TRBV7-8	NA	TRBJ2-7	TGTGCCAGCAGCTTTCTTAGTAGCTCCTACGAGCAGTACTTC	CASSFLSSSYEQYF
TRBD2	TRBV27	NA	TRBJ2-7	TGTGCCAGCAGAAGTGCACTAGCGGGGTTCTACGAGCAGTACTTC	CASRSALAGFYEQYF
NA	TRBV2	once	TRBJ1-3	TGTGCCAGCAGTGAATGGGGCTACGTGGGTGCCACCATATATTTT	CASSEWGYVGATIYF
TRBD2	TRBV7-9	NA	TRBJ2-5	TGTGCCAGCAGTCCGGGAGGAGGGCAAGAGACCCAGTACTTC	CASSPGGGQETQYF
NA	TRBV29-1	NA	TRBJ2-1	TGCAGCGTTGAAGATTCCAGCGAGAGCTCCTACAATGAGCAGTTCTTC	CSVEDSSESSYNEQFF
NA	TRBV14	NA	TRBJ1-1	TGTGCCAGCAGCCATGGGGCTGGTGAAGCTTTCTTT	CASSHGAGEAFF
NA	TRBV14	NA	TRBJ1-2	TGTGCCAGCAGCCAAATGCAGGGACTTAGCTATGGCTACACCTTC	CASSQMQGLSYGYTF
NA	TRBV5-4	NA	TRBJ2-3	TGTGCCAGCAGCTTACTAGGCACTCTGGATACGCAGTATTTT	CASSLLGTLDTQYF
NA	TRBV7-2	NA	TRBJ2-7	TGTGCCAGCAGCCAACCAACAGCACCGGCCTCGCAGTACTTC	CASSQPTAPASQYF
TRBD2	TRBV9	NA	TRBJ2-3	TGTGCCAGCAGCGTAGATCTAGCGGGGATCACAGATACGCAGTATTTT	CASSVDLAGITDTQYF
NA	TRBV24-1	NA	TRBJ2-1	TGTGCCACCAGCCCAGCGGAGGCCCTAACCTACAATGAGCAGTTCTTC	CATSPAEALTYNEQFF
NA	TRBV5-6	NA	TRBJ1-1	TGTGCCAGCAGCTTGCGTGCCAGGGCCACTGAAGCTTTCTTT	CASSLRARATEAFF
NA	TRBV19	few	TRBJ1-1	TGTGCCAGTAGTATGAGGCAGGGCGTCTCAGCTTTCTTT	CASSMRQGVSAFF
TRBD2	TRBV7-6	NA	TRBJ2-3	TGTGCCAGCAGCTTAGTCGGGGGGGGGACCTCAGATACGCAGTATTTT	CASSLVGGGTSDTQYF
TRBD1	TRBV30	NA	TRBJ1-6	TGTGCCTGGAGTGTCCAGGGGGTAATTAATTCACCCCTCCACTTT	CAWSVQGVINSPLHF
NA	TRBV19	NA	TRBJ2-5	TGTGCCAGTAGTATAAGAGCCCCGCCAGGTCCACCCGAAGAGGAGACCCAGTACTTC	CASSIRAPPGPPEEETQYF
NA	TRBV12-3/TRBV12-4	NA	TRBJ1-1	TGTGCCAGCAGCTCACAGGTCACTGAAGCTTTCTTT	CASSSQVTEAFF